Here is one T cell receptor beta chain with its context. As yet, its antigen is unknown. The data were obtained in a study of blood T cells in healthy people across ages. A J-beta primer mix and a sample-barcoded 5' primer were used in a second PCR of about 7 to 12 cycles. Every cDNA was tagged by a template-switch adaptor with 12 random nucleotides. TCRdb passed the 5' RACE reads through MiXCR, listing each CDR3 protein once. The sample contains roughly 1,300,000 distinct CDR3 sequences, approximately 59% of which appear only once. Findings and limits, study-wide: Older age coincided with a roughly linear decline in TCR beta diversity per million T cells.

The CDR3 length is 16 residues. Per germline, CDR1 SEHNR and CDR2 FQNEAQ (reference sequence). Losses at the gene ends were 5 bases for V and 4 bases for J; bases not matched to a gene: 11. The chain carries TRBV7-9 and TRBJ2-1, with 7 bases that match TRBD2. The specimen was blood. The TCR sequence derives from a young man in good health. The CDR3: CASSNSGGRGYNEQFF. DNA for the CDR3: TGTGCCAGCAGCAACTCCGGCGGGAGAGGGTACAATGAGCAGTTCTTC.